What follows are 20 T cell receptor beta chains derived from one specimen sequenced in a study of blood T cell repertoires in COVID-19. Profiled with immunoSEQ multiplex PCR; TCRdb holds only in-frame clones, not every one. The table lists about 400,000 clones, roughly 88% of them singletons. Material: PBMCs or T cells enriched from blood (not recorded which). The source of these receptors is a woman between 40 and 50 years old with acute COVID-19.

The V gene is TRBV11-2, the J gene TRBJ1-6; D is possibly TRBD1 (5 bases). The CDR3 spans 16 residues. Trimming took off 3 bases at V and 0 bases at J, with 9 bases between the two ends. Germline V CDR1 and CDR2: SGHAT, FQNNGV. CDR3 residues: CASSFGHHSYNSPLHF. CDR3 DNA: TGTGCCAGCAGCTTCGGACACCACTCCTATAATTCACCCCTCCACTTT.

As for this clone: The same CDR3 can be traced to other DNA sequences in this sample. The chain employs TRBV5-1 and TRBJ1-1; 8 positions agree with TRBD1. Germline V CDR1 and CDR2: SGHRS, YFSETQ. There are 12 residues in the CDR3. V gave up 2 bases and J gave up 6 bases; unmatched junction bases: 0. The CDR3 nucleotides are TGCGCCAGCAGCTTACAGGGGGCTGAAGCTTTCTTT. Translating it yields CASSLQGAEAFF.

The chain links TRBV19 to TRBJ1-5, with D hard to call. CDR3 length equals 13 residues. Trimming removed 1 base from V and 4 bases from J, with 5 bases in between. Per the germline V gene, CDR1 is LNHDA and CDR2 is SQIVND (reference sequence). CDR3 nucleotide sequence: TGTGCCAGTAGTATAGGGCAGAATCAGCCCCAGCATTTT. This sequence encodes CASSIGQNQPQHF.

The chain joins TRBV11-2 to TRBJ1-5; D remains ambiguous. V was cut by 4 bases and J by 7 bases, with 14 bases left in between. This CDR3 has 14 amino acids. Germline assignment: CDR1 SGHAT and CDR2 FQNNGV. CDR3 bases: TGTGCCAGCAGCTCGGGAGGGTCCCCCCAGCCCCAGCATTTT. The encoded protein is CASSSGGSPQPQHF.

This clone showed up just once. V and J are TRBV5-1 and TRBJ1-3; D remains ambiguous. Germline assignment: CDR1 SGHRS and CDR2 YFSETQ. V shed 4 bases and J shed 2 bases, with 10 bases lying between them. The CDR3 covers 14 residues. As DNA, the CDR3 is TGCGCCAGCAGCGGGGAGGGCGCTGGAAACACCATATATTTT. Its translation is CASSGEGAGNTIYF.

The CDR3 loop is CASSTTRGTEAFF. CDR3 DNA sequence: TGTGCCAGTAGTACCACCAGGGGCACTGAAGCTTTCTTT. The chain links TRBV19 to TRBJ1-1, with D possibly matching TRBD1 (6 bases). Germline lookup yields CDR1 LNHDA and CDR2 SQIVND (reference sequence). CDR3 length: 13 residues. Trimming took 4 bases from V and 4 from J, leaving 10 bases between them.

This clone was seen repeatedly, ten times or more. CDR3 DNA: TGCGCCAGCAGCTTCTCAGAGAACACTGAAGCTTTCTTT. Protein: CASSFSENTEAFF. The gene calls are TRBV5-1 and TRBJ1-1, with D unclear. The V end was cut by 2 bases, the J end by 1 base, with 6 bases between. Germline V gives CDR1 SGHRS, CDR2 YFSETQ. The CDR3 is 13 residues long.

The rearrangement uses TRBV19 and TRBJ1-6; D uncertain. The CDR3 length is 15 residues. Trimming took off 3 bases at V and 8 bases at J, with 14 bases between the two ends. Germline V lookup: CDR1 LNHDA, CDR2 SQIVND (reference sequence). CDR3 region: CASSITSRRDSPLHF. Written as DNA, the CDR3 is TGTGCCAGTAGTATTACCAGCCGACGGGATTCACCCCTCCACTTT.

This chain links TRBV19 with TRBJ2-7; tentatively, D is TRBD2 (6 bases). The CDR3 runs 13 residues. Trimming cost V 6 bases and J 6 bases, with 15 bases left between them. The germline CDR1 and CDR2 sequences are LNHDA and SQIVND (reference sequence). CDR3 bases: TGTGCCAGTAGCCCCGGCGGGGATCTCGAGCAGTACTTC. It yields the protein CASSPGGDLEQYF.

The rearrangement uses TRBV7-9 and TRBJ1-4; 8 bases are a match to TRBD1. Germline V lookup: CDR1 SEHNR, CDR2 FQNEAQ (reference sequence). CDR3 length: 13 residues. The ends lost 1 base at V and 10 bases at J; junction bases unmatched: 2. The CDR3 here is CASSLEQGGKLFF. The DNA of the CDR3 is TGTGCCAGCAGCTTAGAACAGGGGGGAAAACTGTTTTTT.

This clone was seen a few times. Other DNA sequences in the same sample also yield this CDR3. The rearrangement joins TRBV24-1 to TRBJ2-7, with D perhaps TRBD1 (5 bases). This CDR3 region has 14 residues. The germline V gene has CDR1 KGHDR and CDR2 SFDVKD. The V end lost 2 bases, the J end lost 1 base, and 8 bases lay between the germline ends. The CDR3 region has the DNA TGTGCCACCAGTGATTCTGACAGATCCTACGAGCAGTACTTC. Amino acid sequence: CATSDSDRSYEQYF.

The chain couples TRBV4-1 to TRBJ1-5; TRBD1 agrees at 7 bases. J lost 3 bases, V lost 0 bases, and 8 bases had no gene match. Germline CDR1 MGHRA, CDR2 YSYEKL. CDR3 length: 17 amino acids. The chain's CDR3 is CASSQDTGALFNQPQHF. In DNA form, the CDR3 reads TGCGCCAGCAGCCAAGACACAGGGGCGCTCTTCAATCAGCCCCAGCATTTT.

The chain employs TRBV11-2 and TRBJ2-7; possibly TRBD1 for D (6 bases). Germline V CDR1 and CDR2: SGHAT, FQNNGV. The CDR3 has 15 residues. The V end lost 0 bases, the J end lost 4 bases, and 13 bases lay between the germline ends. This chain's CDR3 is CASSLESGAVYEQYF. The CDR3 DNA follows: TGTGCCAGCAGCTTAGAGTCAGGGGCAGTTTACGAGCAGTACTTC.

This clone was detected a few times. This chain uses TRBV30 with TRBJ1-2; D gene ambiguous. The germline CDR1 and CDR2 sequences are GTSNPN and SVGIG (reference sequence). V lost 1 base to trimming and J lost 6 bases, with 6 bases between them. The CDR3 totals 11 residues. The CDR3 nucleotides read TGTGCCTGGAGTGCCGGGAATGGCTACACCTTC. Protein sequence: CAWSAGNGYTF.

The J gene is TRBJ2-5, the V gene TRBV15; 7 positions match TRBD1. Looked up from germline, CDR1 is LNHNV and CDR2 is YYDKDF (reference sequence). The CDR3 contains 14 residues. J was trimmed by 13 bases and V by 1 base; bases with no gene match: 12. In DNA, the CDR3 is TGTGCCACCAGCAGAGTGGGGGACAGAATTTCCCGGTACTTC. Translating gives CATSRVGDRISRYF.

This chain links TRBV9 with TRBJ2-5; TRBD1 matches at 9 bases. This CDR3 is 14 amino acids long. Germline V lookup: CDR1 SGDLS, CDR2 YYNGEE. J lost 4 bases, V lost 4 bases, and 5 bases had no gene match. CDR3 sequence: CASSLNRGRETQYF. In DNA form, the CDR3 reads TGTGCCAGCAGCCTGAACAGGGGGCGAGAGACCCAGTACTTC.

The CDR3: CASSIVRQGSEKLFF. The CDR3 DNA reads as TGTGCCAGTAGTATAGTTCGGCAGGGAAGTGAAAAACTGTTTTTT. V gene TRBV19 combines with J gene TRBJ1-4; D might be TRBD1 (5 bases). This CDR3 contains 15 residues. V was shortened by 1 base and J by 7 bases, with 13 bases between the two germline ends. CDR1 is LNHDA, CDR2 SQIVND, per germline (reference sequence).

The gene calls are TRBV19 and TRBJ2-4; D is perhaps TRBD1 (6 bases). CDR1 and CDR2 (germline): LNHDA, SQIVND (reference sequence). The CDR3 has 15 amino acids. V was trimmed by 5 bases and J by 1 base, leaving 12 bases between them. The CDR3 sequence: CASSARTGAKNIQYF. In DNA form, the CDR3 reads TGTGCCAGTAGTGCTCGAACAGGGGCCAAAAACATTCAGTACTTC. The whole variable domain, filled in from reference TRBV19 and TRBJ2-4, reads DGGITQSPKYLFRKEGQNVTLSCEQNLNHDAMYWYRQDPGQGLRLIYYSQIVNDFQKGDIAEGYSVSREKKESFPLTVTSAQKNPTAFYLCASSARTGAKNIQYFGAGTRLSVL.

The chain recombines TRBV30 with TRBJ2-7, with D unresolved. V lost 3 bases and J 1 base, leaving 7 bases between the germline ends. Germline V CDR1 and CDR2: GTSNPN, SVGIG (reference sequence). The CDR3 is 12 amino acids. Here the CDR3 reads CAWRRTSYEQYF. CDR3 DNA sequence: TGTGCCTGGAGGCGCACTTCCTACGAGCAGTACTTC.

The V call is TRBV15, the J call TRBJ2-7, with TRBD2 matching over 8 bases. The V and J ends lost 3 bases and 6 bases, in that order; junction bases with no gene match: 10. The CDR3 is 15 amino acids. CDR1 and CDR2 (germline): LNHNV, YYDKDF (reference sequence). CDR3 loop: CATSRTGLDSREQYF. The DNA for the CDR3 is TGTGCCACCAGCAGGACGGGACTAGATTCGCGCGAGCAGTACTTC. The variable domain in full, with the rest retrieved from reference TRBV15 and TRBJ2-7, is DAMVIQNPRYQVTQFGKPVTLSCSQTLNHNVMYWYQQKSSQAPKLLFHYYDKDFNNEADTPDNFQSRRPNTSFCFLDIRSPGLGDTAMYLCATSRTGLDSREQYFGPGTRLTVT.